The clone carrying this TCR beta chain occurred a few times. Its matching antigen is unknown. TCRdb re-derived calls from the RT-PCR reads in MiXCR, one entry per CDR3 protein. The table includes fewer than 250,000 distinct CDR3 sequences, around an eighth detected once. This entry comes from a study of response to subunit inactivated influenza vaccine. The study, taken as a whole, reports: The authors suggested that few new T cells are recruited per seasonal influenza vaccination.

The germline V gene encodes CDR1 GTSNPN and CDR2 SVGIG (reference sequence). The CDR3 has 12 amino acids. V lost 1 base and J 3 bases, leaving 7 bases between the germline ends. Sample: CD8+ T cells sorted from PBMCs, taken about 5 days after vaccination. This clonotype was obtained from a man aged 45-65 years who received an inactivated influenza vaccine. The chain uses TRBV30 and TRBJ2-7, with D unclear. CDR3 DNA: TGTGCCTGGAGTGGCCCGGGCTACGAGCAGTACTTC. Protein product: CAWSGPGYEQYF.